The 21 T cell receptor beta chains reported below all come from one sample, sequenced in a study of blood T cell repertoires in COVID-19. Data came from immunoSEQ multiplex PCR; TCRdb stores just in-frame clones and leaves some out. The profile shows about 250,000 clones, about 87% of them singletons. The material sequenced was PBMCs or T cells enriched from blood (not recorded which). The receptors were gathered from a woman in her 30s with acute COVID-19.

This clone has only one observation. The gene calls are TRBV7-2 and TRBJ2-1; tentative D call: TRBD2 (6 bases). Per germline, CDR1 SGHTA and CDR2 FQGNSA. V lost 0 bases to trimming and J lost 9 bases, with 12 bases between them. There are 14 residues in the CDR3. CDR3 sequence: CASSLAGGWGEQFF. DNA of the CDR3: TGTGCCAGCAGCTTAGCGGGGGGTTGGGGTGAGCAGTTCTTC.

The chain links TRBV6-5 to TRBJ1-5; 8 bases map to TRBD1. CDR1 and CDR2 from the germline V gene are MNHEY and SVGAGI. The CDR3 length is 14 residues. V trimming: 10 bases; J trimming: 2 bases; junction bases outside the gene matches: 7. CDR3 bases: TGTGCCACCTACAGGGGGAGGGGCAATCAGCCCCAGCATTTT. Its protein is CATYRGRGNQPQHF.

The rearrangement links TRBV7-2 to TRBJ1-2, with a possible D match to TRBD1 (5 bases). Germline V gives CDR1 SGHTA, CDR2 FQGNSA. V lost 3 bases to trimming and J lost 1 base, with 9 bases between them. CDR3 length equals 14 residues. The CDR3 DNA reads as TGTGCCAGCAGCTTTAGGGGCAGTAACTATGGCTACACCTTC. This codes for CASSFRGSNYGYTF.

The J gene is TRBJ1-1, the V gene TRBV7-8; D not resolved. Looked up from germline, CDR1 is SGHVS and CDR2 is FQNEAQ. The CDR3 spans 13 residues. Trimming removed 1 base from V and 3 bases from J, with 6 bases in between. The CDR3 DNA reads as TGTGCCAGCAGCTTAGGTCCAGACACTGAAGCTTTCTTT. Translating it yields CASSLGPDTEAFF.

This clone was detected only a few times. The rearrangement uses TRBV2 and TRBJ2-7, with 11 bases identical to TRBD1. The CDR3 sequence is 15 residues long. The trim removed 1 base at V and 3 bases at J, leaving 2 bases unmatched. Looked up from germline, CDR1 is SNHLY and CDR2 is FYNNEI. The CDR3 reads CASSEVGTGGYEQYF. DNA for the CDR3: TGTGCCAGCAGTGAAGTGGGGACAGGGGGCTACGAGCAGTACTTC.

The rearrangement uses TRBV25-1 and TRBJ2-5; perhaps TRBD1 as D (7 bases). Germline CDR1 and CDR2: MGHDK and SYGVNS. The CDR3 loop spans 15 amino acids. The V gene lost 11 bases and the J gene lost 4 bases, with 23 bases spanning the gap. The chain's CDR3 is CASQGGTRVGETQYF. The CDR3 DNA reads as TGTGCCTCCCAGGGGGGAACTAGGGTGGGAGAGACCCAGTACTTC.

In this sample, this clone turned up once. The chain couples TRBV7-2 to TRBJ1-5, with D hard to call. Trimming pared 0 bases from V and 0 bases from J, leaving 9 bases between. The CDR3 consists of 16 residues. The germline V gene has CDR1 SGHTA and CDR2 FQGNSA. For the CDR3, the DNA is TGTGCCAGCAGCTTAGCTCAAGCTAATAGCAATCAGCCCCAGCATTTT. The encoded protein is CASSLAQANSNQPQHF. Based on the CDR3 plus reference TRBV7-2 and TRBJ1-5, the full variable domain is GAGVSQSPSNKVTEKGKDVELRCDPISGHTALYWYRQSLGQGLEFLIYFQGNSAPDKSGLPSDRFSAERTGGSVSTLTIQRTQQEDSAVYLCASSLAQANSNQPQHFGDGTRLSIL.

This clone has only one observation. This chain uses TRBV7-6 with TRBJ1-6, with 7 bases matching TRBD1. The germline CDR1 and CDR2 sequences are SGHVS and FNYEAQ. This CDR3 contains 16 residues. Trimming took 0 bases from V and 7 from J; bases not matched to a gene: 6. CDR3 sequence (DNA): TGTGCCAGCAGCTTAGCAACAGGGGACGCGAATTCACCCCTCCACTTT. This codes for CASSLATGDANSPLHF.

The chain uses TRBV27 and TRBJ1-1, with no clear D. The CDR3 extends over 14 amino acids. Germline V gives CDR1 MNHEY, CDR2 SMNVEV (reference sequence). Trimming stripped 0 bases from V and 0 bases from J, with 5 bases between. The CDR3 loop is CASSLSSVNTEAFF. CDR3 nucleotides: TGTGCCAGCAGTTTATCTTCCGTGAACACTGAAGCTTTCTTT.

The rearrangement uses TRBV6-4 and TRBJ2-3; possible D gene TRBD2, 8 bases. The CDR3 length is 16 residues. The germline gives CDR1 MRHNA, CDR2 SNTAGT. Trimming removed 4 bases at V and 3 bases at J, with 17 bases between. As DNA, the CDR3 is TGTGCCAGCAGTGGGGACAGCGGGGGCGGGACAGATACGCAGTATTTT. It is translated as CASSGDSGGGTDTQYF.

The J gene is TRBJ2-2, the V gene TRBV6-5; a possible D gene is TRBD1 (6 bases). The CDR3 consists of 15 residues. V lost 6 bases and J lost 6, with 17 bases in between. Germline V gene data show CDR1 as MNHEY and CDR2 as SVGAGI. This CDR3 reads CASSPDSFWAGELFF. For the CDR3, the DNA is TGTGCCAGCAGCCCGGACAGTTTTTGGGCCGGGGAGCTGTTTTTT.

The chain employs TRBV5-5 and TRBJ1-4; 12 bases map to TRBD1. In germline, CDR1 is SGHKS, CDR2 YYEKEE (reference sequence). J lost 4 bases, V lost 4 bases, and 5 bases had no gene match. This CDR3 has 16 amino acids. CDR3 protein: CASSVGTGGLNEKLFF. Written as DNA, the CDR3 is TGTGCCAGCAGCGTTGGGACAGGGGGCCTTAATGAAAAACTGTTTTTT.

The rearrangement links TRBV19 to TRBJ1-2, with 11 nucleotides matching TRBD1. J lost 5 bases, V lost 6 bases, and 2 bases had no gene match. The CDR3 consists of 13 residues. Germline V CDR1 and CDR2: LNHDA, SQIVND (reference sequence). The CDR3 bases are TGTGCCAGTAGCGGGACAGGGGGGTATGGCTACACCTTC. Translated: CASSGTGGYGYTF.

The chain couples TRBV4-3 to TRBJ1-1, with D perhaps TRBD1 (5 bases). The CDR3 runs 18 residues. Between the trimmed V and J ends, which lost 0 bases and 6 bases, there was a span of 23 bases. Germline V lookup: CDR1 LGHNA, CDR2 YSLEER. CDR3 sequence reads: CASSQEYSTLQGRPEAFF. CDR3 coding DNA: TGCGCCAGCAGCCAAGAATACTCGACTCTTCAGGGAAGGCCTGAAGCTTTCTTT.

The chain joins TRBV7-2 to TRBJ1-3; TRBD1 matches at 7 bases. J lost 4 bases, V lost 5 bases, and 2 bases had no gene match. Germline V gives CDR1 SGHTA, CDR2 FQGNSA. This CDR3 spans 13 amino acids. The CDR3 DNA sequence: TGTGCCAGCAGCGAGGGACAGGGAAACACCATATATTTT. It is translated as CASSEGQGNTIYF. The full variable domain, completed using reference TRBV7-2 and TRBJ1-3, is GAGVSQSPSNKVTEKGKDVELRCDPISGHTALYWYRQSLGQGLEFLIYFQGNSAPDKSGLPSDRFSAERTGGSVSTLTIQRTQQEDSAVYLCASSEGQGNTIYFGEGSWLTVV.

The chain carries TRBV18 and TRBJ1-3; no definite D call. This CDR3 is 17 amino acids long. Trimming shortened V by 3 bases and J by 1 base, and 16 bases separated the two germline ends. CDR1 is KGHSH and CDR2 is LQKENI in the germline V gene. CDR3: CASSPLRPGLSGNTIYF. CDR3 nucleotides: TGTGCCAGCTCACCGCTCCGTCCAGGCCTTTCTGGAAACACCATATATTTT.

The genes are TRBV5-1 and TRBJ2-7; D perhaps matches TRBD2 (6 bases). CDR1 and CDR2 from the germline V gene are SGHRS and YFSETQ. CDR3 size: 14 residues. V lost 3 bases, J lost 3 bases, and 13 bases lay in between. This CDR3 is CASSSNRDFYEQYF. The CDR3 bases are TGCGCCAGCAGCTCGAACCGGGACTTCTACGAGCAGTACTTC.

This clone appeared a few times. V usage is TRBV3-1 (or the pseudogene TRBV3-2) and J usage is TRBJ1-3, with unresolved D. Germline V lookup: CDR1 LGHDT, CDR2 YNNKEL (reference sequence). The V and J ends lost 3 bases and 2 bases respectively, with 11 bases between them. This CDR3 is 15 amino acids long. The DNA for the CDR3 is TGTGCCAGCAGCCAGGACTCTTTTGCTGGAAACACCATATATTTT. Translation gives CASSQDSFAGNTIYF.

This clone was observed once. The V gene is TRBV1, the J gene TRBJ2-3; the table's TRBD2 call for D was not verified on the DNA. TRBV1 corresponds to a pseudogene. This CDR3 is 19 amino acids long. The CDR3 loop is CTSSQDRSLAGALPPTQYF. CDR3 nucleotides: TGCACCAGCAGCCAAGATAGGTCGCTAGCGGGGGCCTTACCTCCTACGCAGTATTTT.

V gene TRBV7-2 combines with J gene TRBJ2-3, with TRBD1 matching over 7 bases. This CDR3 contains 15 residues. The V and J ends lost 5 bases and 0 bases, in that order; junction bases with no gene match: 5. Looked up from germline, CDR1 is SGHTA and CDR2 is FQGNSA. The CDR3 loop reads CASSNKGASTDTQYF. Here the CDR3 DNA reads TGTGCCAGCAGCAACAAGGGGGCAAGCACAGATACGCAGTATTTT.

The chain has TRBV9 and TRBJ1-3; TRBD1 aligns across 7 bases. Germline V CDR1 and CDR2: SGDLS, YYNGEE. The CDR3 runs to 15 residues. V trimming: 4 bases; J trimming: 0 bases; junction bases outside the gene matches: 4. The CDR3 DNA is TGTGCCAGCAGCCGGACAGGTCTCTCTGGAAACACCATATATTTT. It specifies CASSRTGLSGNTIYF.